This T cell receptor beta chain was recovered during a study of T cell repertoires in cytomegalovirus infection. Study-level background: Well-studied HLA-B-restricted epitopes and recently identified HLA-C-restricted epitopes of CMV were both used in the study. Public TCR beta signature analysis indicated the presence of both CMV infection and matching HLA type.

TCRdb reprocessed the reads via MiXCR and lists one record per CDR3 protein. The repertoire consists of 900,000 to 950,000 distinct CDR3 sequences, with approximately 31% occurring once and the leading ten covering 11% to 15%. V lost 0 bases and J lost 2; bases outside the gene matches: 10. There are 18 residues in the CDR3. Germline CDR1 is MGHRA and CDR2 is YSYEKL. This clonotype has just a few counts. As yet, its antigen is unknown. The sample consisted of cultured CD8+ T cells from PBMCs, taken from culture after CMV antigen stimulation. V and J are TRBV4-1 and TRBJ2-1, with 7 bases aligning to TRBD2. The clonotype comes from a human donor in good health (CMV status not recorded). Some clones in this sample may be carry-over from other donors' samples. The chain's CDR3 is CASSQDRGGGFPYNEQFF. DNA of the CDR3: TGCGCCAGCAGCCAAGATCGGGGCGGGGGTTTCCCCTACAATGAGCAGTTCTTC.